The subject of this entry is one TCR beta chain. Individual cDNA molecules received unique molecular identifiers. TCRdb reanalysed the 5' RACE reads using MiXCR and keeps one entry per CDR3 protein. The sample includes about 81,000 distinct CDR3 sequences, 5% to 7% of them seen just once. This sample is part of a study of early T cells in non-severe SARS-CoV-2 infection. V was trimmed by 6 bases and J by 5 bases, leaving 16 bases between them. This CDR3 contains 14 residues. The chain carries TRBV12-3 or TRBV12-4 and TRBJ1-1; D may be TRBD1 (5 bases). This clonotype originated in an adult who was a healthcare worker with PCR-confirmed SARS-CoV-2 infection or an uninfected control (not recorded which). The sample comprised whole blood. CDR3 sequence: CASRMGGFGTEAFF. CDR3 nucleotide sequence: TGTGCCAGCAGGATGGGGGGATTTGGGACTGAAGCTTTCTTT.